The rows below give T cell receptor beta chains drawn from one sample of a study of T cells after yellow fever vaccination. TCRdb ran MiXCR on the 5' RACE reads and lists one entry per CDR3 protein. Among some 400,000 distinct CDR3 sequences listed, around 6.5% were seen once. Sequenced here: PBMCs, sampled 5 days after the yellow fever booster vaccination. Receptors were obtained from a man under 40 who received the YFV17D yellow fever vaccine. The CDR3 runs from the conserved cysteine through the conserved F or W. Fields, in order: V gene, clone size, D gene, J gene, CDR3 DNA, CDR3 protein. The D gene is left open where the match is weak. Size tells how often a clone was seen (once, few, many) or the class of an expanded clone, and some rows leave it out.

V: TRBV11-2
size: .
D: .
J: TRBJ2-1
DNA: TGTGCCAGCAGCCCCCTACGCGAGCAGTTCTTC
CDR3: CASSPLREQFF

V: TRBV7-2
size: many
D: TRBD1
J: TRBJ1-2
DNA: TGTGCCAGCAGCTTAGCGGGTTTGGGACAGGGACACTATGGCTACACCTTC
CDR3: CASSLAGLGQGHYGYTF

V: TRBV20-1
size: .
D: .
J: TRBJ2-5
DNA: TGCAGTGCTAGAGTCAACCGGGGAAAAGTAGGAGAGACCCAGTACTTC
CDR3: CSARVNRGKVGETQYF

V: TRBV3-1
size: few
D: .
J: TRBJ1-1
DNA: TGTGCCAGCAGCCCTACTCCTAAGAACACTGAAGCTTTCTTT
CDR3: CASSPTPKNTEAFF

V: TRBV20-1
size: many
D: .
J: TRBJ1-5
DNA: TGCAGTGCTAGCTTGGATCGCTATAGCAATCAGCCCCAGCATTTT
CDR3: CSASLDRYSNQPQHF

V: TRBV20-1
size: few
D: TRBD1
J: TRBJ1-6
DNA: TGCAGTGCTAGAGATCGTGTCCAGGGGGCCTCATCACCCCTCCACTTT
CDR3: CSARDRVQGASSPLHF

V: TRBV7-2
size: many
D: TRBD2
J: TRBJ2-1
DNA: TGTGCCAGCAGCTTAGCAGCGGGAAGCTCCTACAATGAGCAGTTCTTC
CDR3: CASSLAAGSSYNEQFF

V: TRBV5-5
size: few
D: TRBD2
J: TRBJ2-7
DNA: TGTGCCAGCAGCGGCCGGGGGGGGCGGGACTCCTACGAGCAGTACTTC
CDR3: CASSGRGGRDSYEQYF

V: TRBV6-8
size: many
D: .
J: TRBJ2-7
DNA: TGTGCCAGCAGTTTCTGGGGAGAAGTCCCCTACGAGCAGTACTTC
CDR3: CASSFWGEVPYEQYF

V: TRBV9
size: few
D: TRBD2
J: TRBJ2-7
DNA: TGTGCCAGCAGCGGGGAGGGACTAGATGGGTCCGAGCAGTACTTC
CDR3: CASSGEGLDGSEQYF

V: TRBV29-1
size: .
D: TRBD2
J: TRBJ2-7
DNA: TGCAGCGTTGGGCCAGCGGGAATCTACGAGCAGTACTTC
CDR3: CSVGPAGIYEQYF

V: TRBV7-2
size: few
D: TRBD2
J: TRBJ2-3
DNA: TGTGCCAGCAGCCCGGGACTAGTCGATGCGCAGTATTTT
CDR3: CASSPGLVDAQYF

V: TRBV7-9
size: few
D: .
J: TRBJ2-5
DNA: TGTGCCAGCAGCTCCTCAGGGGCGGAGACCCAGTACTTC
CDR3: CASSSSGAETQYF

V: TRBV5-1
size: many
D: .
J: TRBJ2-1
DNA: TGCGCCAGCACGGGCCGGGGTTCCTACAATGAGCAGTTCTTC
CDR3: CASTGRGSYNEQFF

V: TRBV12-3/TRBV12-4
size: many
D: .
J: TRBJ2-7
DNA: TGTGCCAGCAGTTTAGGTCAATCCTACGAGCAGTACTTC
CDR3: CASSLGQSYEQYF

V: TRBV15
size: .
D: TRBD2
J: TRBJ2-1
DNA: TGTGCCACCCAACTAACTAGCGGGACCTACAATGAGCAGTTCTTC
CDR3: CATQLTSGTYNEQFF

V: TRBV7-8
size: many
D: .
J: TRBJ2-1
DNA: TGTGCCAGCAGCCCCCTCCATTCGGCGGTACTCTACAATGAGCAGTTCTTC
CDR3: CASSPLHSAVLYNEQFF

V: TRBV6-1
size: few
D: TRBD1
J: TRBJ1-4
DNA: TGTGCCAGCAGAGGCGGACAGGGCGCCGAAAAACTGTTTTTT
CDR3: CASRGGQGAEKLFF

V: TRBV7-2
size: .
D: TRBD1
J: TRBJ1-1
DNA: TGTGCCTGCGGGCAGGGGGCGAGCACTGAAGCTTTCTTT
CDR3: CACGQGASTEAFF

V: TRBV12-3/TRBV12-4
size: few
D: TRBD1
J: TRBJ1-5
DNA: TGTGCCAGCAGTCCAACAGGGGGCGCGAATCAGCCCCAGCATTTT
CDR3: CASSPTGGANQPQHF

V: TRBV9
size: .
D: TRBD1
J: TRBJ1-1
DNA: TGTGCCAGCAGCGAGGGGGCCAACATGTTTGCTTTCTTT
CDR3: CASSEGANMFAFF

V: TRBV5-1
size: .
D: TRBD2
J: TRBJ2-1
DNA: TGCGCCAGCAGCTACGCCCCGTCTAGCGGGGGAACCGATGAGCAGTTCTTC
CDR3: CASSYAPSSGGTDEQFF

V: TRBV28
size: many
D: .
J: TRBJ2-7
DNA: TGTGCCAGCAGTTTTGCTGCTCGTGGCGAGCAGTACTTC
CDR3: CASSFAARGEQYF

V: TRBV21-1
size: .
D: .
J: TRBJ2-3
DNA: TGTGCCAGCAGCAAAGTCCCATCAGATACGCAGTATTTT
CDR3: CASSKVPSDTQYF

V: TRBV6-2/TRBV6-3
size: many
D: .
J: TRBJ2-7
DNA: TGTGCCAGCAATCTCGGACAGACATACTACGAGCAGTACTTC
CDR3: CASNLGQTYYEQYF

V: TRBV15
size: few
D: .
J: TRBJ2-2
DNA: TGTGCCACCAGCAGAGGGGGAGCGTTCGGGAACACCGGGGAGCTGTTTTTT
CDR3: CATSRGGAFGNTGELFF

V: TRBV4-2
size: .
D: .
J: TRBJ1-3
DNA: TGTGCCAGCAGCCAAGAAGGTGGTGCGGGAAACACCATATATTTT
CDR3: CASSQEGGAGNTIYF

V: TRBV5-1
size: .
D: .
J: TRBJ2-6
DNA: TGCGCCAGCAGCCTAACCCTCTTCCCTGGGGCCAACGTCCTGGCTTTC
CDR3: CASSLTLFPGANVLAF

V: TRBV12-3/TRBV12-4
size: .
D: .
J: TRBJ1-4
DNA: TGTGCCAGCAGTTTAACTGGGGCAAGGGCAAAACTGTTTTTT
CDR3: CASSLTGARAKLFF

V: TRBV18
size: few
D: .
J: TRBJ2-7
DNA: TGTGCCAGCTCACCATCCCAAGGTGCGGGGCTCGAGCAGTACTTC
CDR3: CASSPSQGAGLEQYF

V: TRBV27
size: .
D: .
J: TRBJ2-7
DNA: TGTGCCAGCAGTGCGAAGGACGGAACCTACGAGCAGTACTTC
CDR3: CASSAKDGTYEQYF

V: TRBV7-2
size: .
D: .
J: TRBJ2-5
DNA: TGTGCCAGCAGCTTAGGGCGGCTAGACCAAGAGACCCAGTACTTC
CDR3: CASSLGRLDQETQYF

V: TRBV30
size: few
D: TRBD1
J: TRBJ1-3
DNA: TGTGCCTGGAGGTCGACAGGGTACGGAAACACCATATATTTT
CDR3: CAWRSTGYGNTIYF

V: TRBV14
size: many
D: .
J: TRBJ2-3
DNA: TGTGCCAGCAGCCAAGTTGCCTACACAGATACGCAGTATTTT
CDR3: CASSQVAYTDTQYF

V: TRBV7-3
size: .
D: TRBD2
J: TRBJ2-2
DNA: TGTGCCAGCAGCTTAACGTGGCTAGCGGGGAACACCGGGGAGCTGTTTTTT
CDR3: CASSLTWLAGNTGELFF

V: TRBV6-5
size: .
D: TRBD2
J: TRBJ2-3
DNA: TGTGCCAGCAGTTCACTAGCGATCGGGGGAGATACGCAGTATTTT
CDR3: CASSSLAIGGDTQYF

V: TRBV12-3/TRBV12-4
size: .
D: .
J: TRBJ1-2
DNA: TGTGCCAGCAGTTTTTCCACAGCCTATGGCTACACCTTC
CDR3: CASSFSTAYGYTF

V: TRBV7-2
size: few
D: .
J: TRBJ2-2
DNA: TGTGCCAGCAGCTGGGGCGGTCTAGCGAACACCGGGGAGCTGTTTTTT
CDR3: CASSWGGLANTGELFF

V: TRBV5-1
size: many
D: TRBD1
J: TRBJ2-5
DNA: TGCGCCAGCAGCCCACAGGGGGCGGTTGAGACCCAGTACTTC
CDR3: CASSPQGAVETQYF

V: TRBV7-8
size: many
D: TRBD2
J: TRBJ2-3
DNA: TGTGCCAGCAGCCAGGTCGGGACTAACACAGATACGCAGTATTTT
CDR3: CASSQVGTNTDTQYF

V: TRBV7-2
size: few
D: .
J: TRBJ2-7
DNA: TGTGCCAGCAGTCAACGAACAGGGCCCTACGAGCAGTACTTC
CDR3: CASSQRTGPYEQYF

V: TRBV7-2
size: few
D: .
J: TRBJ2-3
DNA: TGTGCCAGCAGCTTATTCAATAAGGTCCAATTTCCGCAGTATTTT
CDR3: CASSLFNKVQFPQYF

V: TRBV29-1
size: .
D: .
J: TRBJ1-1
DNA: TGCAGCGTTTTGGCGGGGCCTGGTGAAGCTTTCTTT
CDR3: CSVLAGPGEAFF

V: TRBV5-1
size: few
D: .
J: TRBJ2-7
DNA: TGCGCCAGCAGCCCAAACAGGGCCTCCTACGAGCAGTACTTC
CDR3: CASSPNRASYEQYF

V: TRBV12-3/TRBV12-4
size: many
D: .
J: TRBJ1-1
DNA: TGTGCCAGCGGACTACAGGGTGGAACTGAAGCTTTCTTT
CDR3: CASGLQGGTEAFF

V: TRBV10-3
size: .
D: TRBD2
J: TRBJ2-1
DNA: TGTGCCATCAGGTCTAGCGGCTACAATGAGCAGTTCTTC
CDR3: CAIRSSGYNEQFF

V: TRBV6-1
size: many
D: TRBD2
J: TRBJ2-7
DNA: TGTGCCAGCAGTGGGGGCGTCGGGCTAGCGGGAGACGAGCAGTACTTC
CDR3: CASSGGVGLAGDEQYF

V: TRBV20-1
size: many
D: .
J: TRBJ2-7
DNA: TGCAGTGCTGTGGACGGCGGCAAATACGAGCAGTACTTC
CDR3: CSAVDGGKYEQYF

V: TRBV6-9
size: .
D: .
J: TRBJ2-4
DNA: TGTGCCAGCAGAGAACCGGCGGCCTTAGCCAAAAACATTCAGTACTTC
CDR3: CASREPAALAKNIQYF

V: TRBV6-2/TRBV6-3
size: many
D: .
J: TRBJ2-3
DNA: TGTGCCAGCAGTCACCATTATACGCAGTATTTT
CDR3: CASSHHYTQYF

V: TRBV3-1
size: many
D: .
J: TRBJ2-7
DNA: TGTGCCAGCAGCCAAGTCCCGGGACTTCACTCCTACGAGCAGTACTTC
CDR3: CASSQVPGLHSYEQYF

V: TRBV5-1
size: few
D: TRBD1
J: TRBJ2-1
DNA: TGCGCCAGCAGCCGCTGGACAGGGGGCAAGTACAATGAGCAGTTCTTC
CDR3: CASSRWTGGKYNEQFF

V: TRBV5-1
size: .
D: TRBD2
J: TRBJ2-7
DNA: TGCGCCAGCAGCTTGTCCTCTAGCGGGAGTTGGGCCTACGAGCAGTACTTC
CDR3: CASSLSSSGSWAYEQYF